A selection of T cell receptor beta chains follows, all from one sample in a study of T-cell memory formation after mild COVID-19. TCRdb processed the 5' RACE reads anew with MiXCR; each CDR3 protein has one entry. Here the sample spans 200,000 to 300,000 distinct CDR3 sequences, 15% to 19% being singletons. Source material: PBMCs or a T cell subset sorted from them (not recorded which). These TCRs come from an adult woman who had mild COVID-19 (a few samples of this study predate the infection). Cell type and time point are not known. CDR3s include the opening cysteine and the closing phenylalanine or tryptophan. D genes are given only for firm matches. Size tells how often a clone was seen (once, few, many) or the class of an expanded clone, and some rows leave it out.

clone size,D gene,J gene,V gene,CDR3 protein,CDR3 DNA
.,TRBD1,TRBJ2-7,TRBV30,CAWSVPGTGGWEQYF,TGTGCCTGGAGTGTACCCGGGACAGGGGGCTGGGAGCAGTACTTC
few,.,TRBJ1-5,TRBV20-1,CSARDHNFGGSEPQHF,TGCAGTGCTAGAGATCACAATTTTGGGGGAAGTGAGCCCCAGCATTTT
.,.,TRBJ2-2,TRBV6-5,CASNPAGGRATGELFF,TGTGCCAGCAACCCCGCGGGCGGCAGGGCCACCGGGGAGCTGTTTTTT
few,.,TRBJ2-1,TRBV7-8,CASSPINEQFF,TGTGCCAGCAGCCCTATAAATGAGCAGTTCTTC
few,TRBD1,TRBJ1-2,TRBV6-1,CASRGQGDGYTF,TGTGCCAGCAGGGGACAGGGAGATGGCTACACCTTC
.,TRBD2,TRBJ2-7,TRBV5-1,CASSLGLAGGRSYEQYF,TGCGCCAGCAGCTTGGGACTAGCGGGGGGCCGCTCCTACGAGCAGTACTTC
few,.,TRBJ2-4,TRBV2,CASSWGLNRGSPKNIQYF,TGTGCCAGCAGCTGGGGACTTAACAGGGGATCGCCCAAAAACATTCAGTACTTC
few,.,TRBJ2-2,TRBV18,CASSPSQGSTGELFF,TGTGCCAGCTCACCAAGCCAGGGTAGCACCGGGGAGCTGTTTTTT
.,.,TRBJ1-1,TRBV5-6,CASSAVRGSTEAFF,TGTGCCAGCAGCGCCGTCCGGGGATCCACTGAAGCTTTCTTT
many,.,TRBJ2-1,TRBV12-3/TRBV12-4,CASTKTSLSEQFF,TGTGCCAGCACCAAGACCTCACTTAGCGAGCAGTTCTTC
.,TRBD2,TRBJ2-3,TRBV7-7,CASSPGLARNTDTQYF,TGTGCCAGCAGCCCCGGACTAGCGCGGAACACAGATACGCAGTATTTT
.,.,TRBJ2-7,TRBV14,CASRGGAREQYF,TGTGCCAGCAGAGGTGGGGCGCGCGAGCAGTACTTC
few,.,TRBJ2-1,TRBV6-6,CASTFSRSYNEQFF,TGTGCCAGCACGTTTTCCCGCTCCTACAATGAGCAGTTCTTC
.,.,TRBJ1-1,TRBV7-2,CASSLYFTGNTEAFF,TGTGCCAGCAGCTTATACTTTACGGGGAACACTGAAGCTTTCTTT
many,TRBD2,TRBJ2-1,TRBV20-1,CSSSPGLAVGEQFF,TGCTCCTCCTCACCGGGACTAGCGGTCGGTGAGCAGTTCTTC
few,TRBD2,TRBJ2-2,TRBV12-3/TRBV12-4,CASSLIRLREGTGELFF,TGTGCCAGCAGTTTAATTCGGCTGCGGGAGGGCACCGGGGAGCTGTTTTTT
many,TRBD2,TRBJ2-1,TRBV15,CATSREGIAGGPGSYNEQFF,TGTGCCACCAGCAGAGAGGGGATAGCGGGAGGGCCTGGCTCCTACAATGAGCAGTTCTTC
few,.,TRBJ1-2,TRBV7-2,CASSPSTRQVTF,TGTGCCAGCAGCCCCTCGACTCGTCAGGTCACCTTC
few,.,TRBJ2-7,TRBV12-3/TRBV12-4,CASSFDGPYEQYF,TGTGCCAGCAGTTTTGACGGTCCCTACGAGCAGTACTTC
.,.,TRBJ2-6,TRBV7-3,CASSLIGRGPSGANVLTF,TGTGCCAGCAGCTTAATCGGACGGGGTCCCTCTGGGGCCAACGTCCTGACTTTC
.,.,TRBJ1-1,TRBV6-6,CASSWDLAGTEAFF,TGTGCCAGCAGTTGGGATTTAGCCGGCACTGAAGCTTTCTTT
few,TRBD2,TRBJ2-3,TRBV5-1,CASSLDGRVATSGGFKTDTQYF,TGCGCCAGCAGCTTGGACGGTCGGGTAGCTACTAGCGGAGGATTTAAGACAGATACGCAGTATTTT
few,.,TRBJ2-5,TRBV7-2,CASSLSQAQETQYF,TGTGCCAGCAGCCTGAGCCAGGCCCAAGAGACCCAGTACTTC
few,.,TRBJ2-1,TRBV14,CATEKRGDGEQFF,TGTGCCACCGAAAAAAGGGGAGACGGTGAGCAGTTCTTC
few,TRBD1,TRBJ2-7,TRBV6-5,CASKRGTGGTYEQYF,TGTGCCAGCAAACGCGGGACAGGTGGAACCTACGAGCAGTACTTC
.,TRBD1,TRBJ2-4,TRBV6-1,CASSEVGQGGKNIQYF,TGTGCCAGCAGTGAAGTGGGACAGGGGGGGAAAAACATTCAGTACTTC
few,.,TRBJ2-3,TRBV18,CASSPVGGVSTDTQYF,TGTGCCAGCTCACCAGTCGGGGGAGTCAGCACAGATACGCAGTATTTT
many,.,TRBJ1-5,TRBV4-2,CASSQERAENQPQHF,TGTGCCAGCAGCCAAGAGAGGGCCGAGAATCAGCCCCAGCATTTT
few,.,TRBJ2-3,TRBV2,CASSTAVRIDTQYF,TGTGCCAGCAGCACAGCGGTCCGGATTGATACGCAGTATTTT
few,TRBD2,TRBJ2-2,TRBV7-8,CASSRLAGGYTGELFF,TGTGCCAGCAGCCGACTAGCGGGAGGGTACACCGGGGAGCTGTTTTTT
many,TRBD1,TRBJ2-7,TRBV5-1,CASSQDRDEQYF,TGCGCCAGCAGCCAGGACAGGGACGAGCAGTACTTC
.,TRBD1,TRBJ1-2,TRBV5-8,CASRPRRQGLYGYTF,TGTGCCAGCAGGCCCCGGCGACAGGGCCTTTATGGCTACACCTTC
few,.,TRBJ2-3,TRBV10-3,CAISKTADTQYF,TGTGCCATCAGTAAGACCGCAGATACGCAGTATTTT
many,.,TRBJ2-1,TRBV20-1,CSASSGHEQFF,TGCAGTGCTAGCTCGGGGCATGAGCAGTTCTTC
.,TRBD1,TRBJ1-4,TRBV5-1,CASSLDGTGGEKLFF,TGCGCCAGCAGCTTGGATGGGACAGGGGGCGAAAAACTGTTTTTT
few,.,TRBJ2-5,TRBV7-7,CASSLVLGGTQYF,TGTGCTAGCAGCTTAGTCCTGGGGGGGACCCAGTACTTC
many,.,TRBJ1-1,TRBV4-2,CASSPKRGPSEGTFF,TGTGCCAGCAGCCCGAAAAGGGGCCCCTCAGAGGGAACTTTCTTT
few,.,TRBJ2-4,TRBV6-2/TRBV6-3,CASIGAGAHIGNIQYF,TGTGCCAGCATAGGGGCAGGGGCTCACATCGGGAACATTCAGTACTTC
few,.,TRBJ1-1,TRBV27,CASSPRGGRAFF,TGTGCCAGCAGTCCCAGGGGCGGCAGGGCTTTCTTT
.,TRBD1,TRBJ1-2,TRBV12-3/TRBV12-4,CASSPSFRTGYGYTF,TGTGCCAGCAGTCCCTCCTTTAGGACAGGCTATGGCTACACCTTC
once,.,TRBJ1-3,TRBV6-5,CASKIRREGGNTIYF,TGTGCCAGCAAAATCCGGCGAGAGGGCGGAAACACCATATATTTT
.,.,TRBJ2-3,TRBV12-3/TRBV12-4,CASRPGAGGNTDTQYF,TGTGCCAGCAGACCCGGGGCAGGGGGGAACACAGATACGCAGTATTTT
.,.,TRBJ1-1,TRBV20-1,CSASRVGLWDTEAFF,TGCAGTGCTAGTAGGGTCGGGCTCTGGGACACTGAAGCTTTCTTT
.,.,TRBJ2-5,TRBV12-3/TRBV12-4,CASRPAPEATQYF,TGTGCCAGCAGACCTGCCCCCGAGGCGACCCAGTACTTC
few,TRBD1,TRBJ1-6,TRBV5-1,CASSLDHRGVNSPLHF,TGCGCCAGCAGCTTGGACCACAGGGGTGTAAATTCACCCCTCCACTTT
.,.,TRBJ2-2,TRBV7-9,CASTHEIGELFF,TGTGCCAGCACCCATGAGATCGGGGAGCTGTTTTTT
.,.,TRBJ2-7,TRBV27,CASSPRLAPGLTYEQYF,TGTGCCAGCAGTCCAAGACTTGCCCCGGGGTTAACTTACGAGCAGTACTTC
few,.,TRBJ1-2,TRBV7-2,CASSVERGVGYTF,TGTGCCAGCAGCGTGGAGAGGGGCGTGGGCTACACCTTC
.,TRBD2,TRBJ2-5,TRBV7-3,CASSYGLARMETQYF,TGTGCCAGCAGCTACGGACTAGCGAGGATGGAGACCCAGTACTTC
.,TRBD1,TRBJ2-5,TRBV29-1,CSAVPGTAKETQYF,TGCAGCGCGGTCCCCGGGACAGCCAAAGAGACCCAGTACTTC
.,.,TRBJ2-7,TRBV4-2,CASSQEVNQQTGASYEQYF,TGTGCCAGCAGCCAAGAGGTCAATCAACAGACAGGAGCTTCCTACGAGCAGTACTTC
.,TRBD2,TRBJ2-5,TRBV7-8,CASSLRRGKETQYF,TGTGCCAGCAGCTTACGGCGGGGGAAAGAGACCCAGTACTTC
.,.,TRBJ2-7,TRBV11-3,CASSLDGGRTYEQYF,TGTGCCAGCAGCTTAGATGGTGGGAGGACTTACGAGCAGTACTTC
.,.,TRBJ1-2,TRBV20-1,CSARDSAGGVDGYGYTF,TGCAGTGCTAGAGATAGCGCCGGTGGGGTAGATGGCTATGGCTACACCTTC
few,.,TRBJ1-5,TRBV19,CASSIGQPYNQPQHF,TGTGCCAGTAGTATTGGGCAGCCCTACAATCAGCCCCAGCATTTT
.,.,TRBJ1-2,TRBV6-5,CASSYSGEGGYTF,TGTGCCAGCAGTTACTCGGGAGAGGGCGGCTACACCTTC